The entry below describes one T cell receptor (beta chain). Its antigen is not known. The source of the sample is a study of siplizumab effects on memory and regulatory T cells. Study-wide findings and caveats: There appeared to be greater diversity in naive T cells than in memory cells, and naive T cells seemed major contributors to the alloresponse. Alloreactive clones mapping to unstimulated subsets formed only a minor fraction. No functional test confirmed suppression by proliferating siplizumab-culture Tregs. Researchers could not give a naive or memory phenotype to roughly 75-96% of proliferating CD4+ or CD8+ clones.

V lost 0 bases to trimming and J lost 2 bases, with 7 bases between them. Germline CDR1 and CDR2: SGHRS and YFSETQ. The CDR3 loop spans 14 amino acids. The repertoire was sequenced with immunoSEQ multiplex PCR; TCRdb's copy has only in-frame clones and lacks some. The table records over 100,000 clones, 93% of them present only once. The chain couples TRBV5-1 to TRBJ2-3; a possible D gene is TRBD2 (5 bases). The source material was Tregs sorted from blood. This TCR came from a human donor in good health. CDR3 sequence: CASSLDGVTDTQYF. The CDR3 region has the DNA TGCGCCAGCAGCTTGGACGGGGTCACAGATACGCAGTATTTT.